The TCR beta chain under discussion was sequenced for a study of blood T cells in healthy people across ages. Whole-study findings and limits: Expanded clonotype shifts may have been confounded, as the donors had an unknown CMV status.

A sample-barcoded 5' primer and a J-beta primer mix were used in a second PCR of about 6 to 11 cycles. TCRdb re-analysed the 5' RACE reads in MiXCR, keeping a single row per CDR3 protein. The repertoire has around 780,000 distinct CDR3 sequences, approximately 24% of them found once; the top ten carry over 2.5%. Caucasian individuals from Russia who were healthy and aged 6 to 90 acted as donors. The table lists this clonotype with a few counts. Its antigen is not identified. The CDR3 length is 20 residues. CDR1 LNHNV and CDR2 YYDKDF come from the germline V gene (reference sequence). V shed 0 bases and J shed 2 bases, with 23 bases lying between them. These data were also reused for a study on T cells of mothers and their children. According to that study: Mothers and children who were related shared slightly more overlap than unrelated pairs, but not significantly more.

The sample taken for sequencing was blood. The receptor was isolated from a boy aged 5-17 years in good health. The gene calls are TRBV15 and TRBJ1-5, with D tentatively TRBD1 (5 bases). CDR3 in amino acids: CATSREGIGHPRTGNQPQHF. CDR3 nucleotides: TGTGCCACCAGCAGAGAAGGGATCGGACACCCGAGAACTGGCAATCAGCCCCAGCATTTT.